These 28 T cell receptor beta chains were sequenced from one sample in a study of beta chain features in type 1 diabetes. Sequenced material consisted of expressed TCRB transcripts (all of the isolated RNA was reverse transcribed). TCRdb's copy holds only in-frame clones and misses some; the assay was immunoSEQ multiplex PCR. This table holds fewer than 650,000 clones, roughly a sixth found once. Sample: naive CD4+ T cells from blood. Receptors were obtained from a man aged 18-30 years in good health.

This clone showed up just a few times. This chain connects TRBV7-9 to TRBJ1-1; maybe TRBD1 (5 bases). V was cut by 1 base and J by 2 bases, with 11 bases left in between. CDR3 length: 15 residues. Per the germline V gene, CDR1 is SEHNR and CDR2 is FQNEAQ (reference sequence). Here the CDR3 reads CASSLGDFSNTEAFF. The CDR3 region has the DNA TGTGCCAGCAGCTTAGGGGACTTCAGTAACACTGAAGCTTTCTTT. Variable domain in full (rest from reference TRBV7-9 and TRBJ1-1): DTGVSQNPRHKITKRGQNVTFRCDPISEHNRLYWYRQTLGQGPEFLTYFQNEAQLEKSRLLSDRFSAERPKGSFSTLEIQRTEQGDSAMYLCASSLGDFSNTEAFFGQGTRLTVV.

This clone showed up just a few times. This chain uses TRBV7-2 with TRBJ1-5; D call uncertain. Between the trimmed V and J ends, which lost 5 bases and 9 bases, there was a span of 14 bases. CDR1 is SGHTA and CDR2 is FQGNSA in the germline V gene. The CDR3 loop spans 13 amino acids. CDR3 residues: CASSIDPVGPQHF. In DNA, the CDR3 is TGTGCCAGCAGCATCGACCCCGTGGGGCCCCAGCATTTT.

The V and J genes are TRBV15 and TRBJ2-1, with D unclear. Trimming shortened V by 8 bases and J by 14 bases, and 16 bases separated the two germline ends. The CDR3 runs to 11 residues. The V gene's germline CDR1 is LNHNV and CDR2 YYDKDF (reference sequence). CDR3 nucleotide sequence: TGTGCCACCTTAAGCCGGACCGCGGAGTTCTTC. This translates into CATLSRTAEFF.

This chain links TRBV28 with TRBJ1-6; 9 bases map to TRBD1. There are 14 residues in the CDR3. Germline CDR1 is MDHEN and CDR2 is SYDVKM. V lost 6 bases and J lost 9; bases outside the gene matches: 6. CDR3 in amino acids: CASRGTGMASPLHF. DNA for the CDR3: TGTGCCAGCAGGGGGACAGGGATGGCTTCACCCCTCCACTTT.

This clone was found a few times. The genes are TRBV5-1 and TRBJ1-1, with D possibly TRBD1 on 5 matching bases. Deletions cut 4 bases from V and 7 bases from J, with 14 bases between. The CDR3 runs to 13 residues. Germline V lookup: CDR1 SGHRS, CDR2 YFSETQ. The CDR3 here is CASSRQNPHEAFF. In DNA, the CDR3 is TGCGCCAGCAGCCGACAGAACCCCCATGAAGCTTTCTTT.

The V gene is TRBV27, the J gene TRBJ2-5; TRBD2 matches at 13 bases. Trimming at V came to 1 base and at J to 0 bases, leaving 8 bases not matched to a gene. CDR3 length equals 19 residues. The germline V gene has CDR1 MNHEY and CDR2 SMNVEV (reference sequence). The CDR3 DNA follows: TGTGCCAGCAGTTTATTGGTTTCACTAGCGGGAGGGTACCAAGAGACCCAGTACTTC. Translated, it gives CASSLLVSLAGGYQETQYF.

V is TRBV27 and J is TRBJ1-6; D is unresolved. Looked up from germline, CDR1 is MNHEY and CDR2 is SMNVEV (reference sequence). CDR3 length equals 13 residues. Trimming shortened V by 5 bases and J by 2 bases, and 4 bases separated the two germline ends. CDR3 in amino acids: CASSPPYNSPLHF. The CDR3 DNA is TGTGCCAGCAGTCCCCCCTATAATTCACCCCTCCACTTT.

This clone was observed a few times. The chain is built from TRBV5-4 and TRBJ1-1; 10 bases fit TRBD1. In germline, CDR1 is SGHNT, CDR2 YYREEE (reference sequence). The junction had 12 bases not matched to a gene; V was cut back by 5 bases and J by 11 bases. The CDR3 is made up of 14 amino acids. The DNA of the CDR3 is TGTGCCAGCAGGGACCTCGACAGGGGGCTGGAGGCTTTCTTT. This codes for CASRDLDRGLEAFF. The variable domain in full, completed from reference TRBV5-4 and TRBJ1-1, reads ETGVTQSPTHLIKTRGQQVTLRCSSQSGHNTVSWYQQALGQGPQFIFQYYREEENGRGNFPPRFSGLQFPNYSSELNVNALELDDSALYLCASRDLDRGLEAFFGQGTRLTVV.

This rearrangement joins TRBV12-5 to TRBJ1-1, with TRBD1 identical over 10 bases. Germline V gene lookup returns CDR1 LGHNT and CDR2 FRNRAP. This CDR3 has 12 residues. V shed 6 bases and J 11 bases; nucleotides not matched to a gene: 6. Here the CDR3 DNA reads TGTGCTAGTGGCGGGACAGGGGCCCGGGCTTTCTTT. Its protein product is CASGGTGARAFF.

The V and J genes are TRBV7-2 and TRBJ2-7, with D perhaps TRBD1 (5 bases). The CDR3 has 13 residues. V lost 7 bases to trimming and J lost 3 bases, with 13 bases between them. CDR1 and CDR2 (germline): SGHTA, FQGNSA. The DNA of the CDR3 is TGTGCCAGCAACCAGGGCCCGGGCTACGAGCAGTACTTC. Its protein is CASNQGPGYEQYF.

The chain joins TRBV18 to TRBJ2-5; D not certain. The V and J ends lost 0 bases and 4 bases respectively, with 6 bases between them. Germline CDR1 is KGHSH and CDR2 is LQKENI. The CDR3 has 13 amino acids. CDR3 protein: CASSPPGAETQYF. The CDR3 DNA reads TGTGCCAGCTCACCACCGGGTGCAGAGACCCAGTACTTC.

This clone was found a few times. DNA of the CDR3: TGTGCCAGCAGTCCCGGGACAGGGCTCGGAAACACCATATATTTT. Its translation: CASSPGTGLGNTIYF. V and J are TRBV5-4 and TRBJ1-3; 9 positions match TRBD1. The junction had 7 bases not matched to a gene; V was cut back by 5 bases and J by 4 bases. The CDR3 contains 15 residues. CDR1 and CDR2 (germline): SGHNT, YYREEE (reference sequence).

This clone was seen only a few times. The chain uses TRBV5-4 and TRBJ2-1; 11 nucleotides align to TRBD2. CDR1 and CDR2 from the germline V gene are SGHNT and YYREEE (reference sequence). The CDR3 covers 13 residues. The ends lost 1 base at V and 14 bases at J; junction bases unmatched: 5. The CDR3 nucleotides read TGTGCCAGCAGCTTGAAACCTAGCGGGGGGAAGTTCTTC. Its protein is CASSLKPSGGKFF.

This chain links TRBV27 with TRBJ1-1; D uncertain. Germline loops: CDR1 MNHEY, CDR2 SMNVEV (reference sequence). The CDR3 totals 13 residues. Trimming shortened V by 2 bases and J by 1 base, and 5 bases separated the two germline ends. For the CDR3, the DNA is TGTGCCAGCAGTTTACAGGAGAACACTGAAGCTTTCTTT. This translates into CASSLQENTEAFF.

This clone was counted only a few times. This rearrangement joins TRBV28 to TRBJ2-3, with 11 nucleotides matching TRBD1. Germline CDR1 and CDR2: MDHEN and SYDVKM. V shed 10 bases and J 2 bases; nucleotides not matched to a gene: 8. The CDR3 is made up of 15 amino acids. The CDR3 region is CATRTGGANTDTQYF. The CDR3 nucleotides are TGTGCCACCAGGACAGGGGGCGCGAACACAGATACGCAGTATTTT.

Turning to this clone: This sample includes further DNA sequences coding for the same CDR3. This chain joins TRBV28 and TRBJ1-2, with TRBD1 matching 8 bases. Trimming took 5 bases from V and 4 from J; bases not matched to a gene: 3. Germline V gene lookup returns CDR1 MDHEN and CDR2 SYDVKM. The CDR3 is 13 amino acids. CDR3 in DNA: TGTGCCAGCAGTACCGGACAGGGCTATGGCTACACCTTC. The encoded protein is CASSTGQGYGYTF.

The DNA for the CDR3 is TGCGCCAGCAGCTTGGTTGGGACTAGCGGGGCAACAGATACGCAGTATTTT. Translation: CASSLVGTSGATDTQYF. The rearrangement links TRBV5-1 to TRBJ2-3; 13 nucleotides match TRBD2. The CDR3 spans 17 residues. Germline lookup yields CDR1 SGHRS and CDR2 YFSETQ. The V and J ends lost 0 bases and 3 bases, in that order; junction bases with no gene match: 4.

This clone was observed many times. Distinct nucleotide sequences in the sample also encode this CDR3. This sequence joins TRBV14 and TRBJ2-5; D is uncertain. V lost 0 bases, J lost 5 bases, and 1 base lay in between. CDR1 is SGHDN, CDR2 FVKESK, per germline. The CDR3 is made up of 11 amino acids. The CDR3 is CASSQEETQYF. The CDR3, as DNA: TGTGCCAGCAGCCAAGAGGAGACCCAGTACTTC. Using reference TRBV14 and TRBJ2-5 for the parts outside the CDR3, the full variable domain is EAGVTQFPSHSVIEKGQTVTLRCDPISGHDNLYWYRRVMGKEIKFLLHFVKESKQDESGMPNNRFLAERTGGTYSTLKVQPAELEDSGVYFCASSQEETQYFGPGTRLLVL.

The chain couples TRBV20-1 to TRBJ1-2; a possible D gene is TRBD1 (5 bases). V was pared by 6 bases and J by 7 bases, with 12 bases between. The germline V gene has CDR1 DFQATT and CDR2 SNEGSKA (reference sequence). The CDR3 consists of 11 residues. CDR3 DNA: TGCAGTGCATTCCAGGGCTCTGGCTACACCTTC. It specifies CSAFQGSGYTF.

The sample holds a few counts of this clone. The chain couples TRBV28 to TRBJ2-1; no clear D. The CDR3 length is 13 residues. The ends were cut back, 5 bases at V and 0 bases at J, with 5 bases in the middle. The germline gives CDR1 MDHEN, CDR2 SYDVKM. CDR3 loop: CASSRRSYNEQFF. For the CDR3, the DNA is TGTGCCAGCAGTCGCCGCTCCTACAATGAGCAGTTCTTC.

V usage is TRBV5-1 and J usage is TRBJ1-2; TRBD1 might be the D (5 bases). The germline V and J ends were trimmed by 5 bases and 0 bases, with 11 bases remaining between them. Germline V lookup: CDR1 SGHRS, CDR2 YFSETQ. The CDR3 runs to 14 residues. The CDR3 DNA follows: TGCGCCAGCAGGCAGACAGTAGCTAACTATGGCTACACCTTC. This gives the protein CASRQTVANYGYTF.

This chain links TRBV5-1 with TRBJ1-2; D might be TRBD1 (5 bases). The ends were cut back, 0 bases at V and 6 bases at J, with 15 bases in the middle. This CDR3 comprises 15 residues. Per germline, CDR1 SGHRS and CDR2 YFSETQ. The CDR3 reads CASSLGRATSDGYTF. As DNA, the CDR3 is TGCGCCAGCAGCTTGGGCAGGGCAACTTCCGATGGCTACACCTTC. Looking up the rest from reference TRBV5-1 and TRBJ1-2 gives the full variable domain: KAGVTQTPRYLIKTRGQQVTLSCSPISGHRSVSWYQQTPGQGLQFLFEYFSETQRNKGNFPGRFSGRQFSNSRSEMNVSTLELGDSALYLCASSLGRATSDGYTFGSGTRLTVV.

The CDR3 spells CSVVIVSAGELFF. As DNA, the CDR3 is TGCAGCGTTGTAATAGTAAGCGCCGGGGAGCTGTTTTTT. The chain employs TRBV29-1 and TRBJ2-2; D is uncertain. Trimming took off 4 bases at V and 6 bases at J, with 12 bases between the two ends. The CDR3 extends over 13 amino acids. Germline values: CDR1 SQVTM, CDR2 ANQGSEA.

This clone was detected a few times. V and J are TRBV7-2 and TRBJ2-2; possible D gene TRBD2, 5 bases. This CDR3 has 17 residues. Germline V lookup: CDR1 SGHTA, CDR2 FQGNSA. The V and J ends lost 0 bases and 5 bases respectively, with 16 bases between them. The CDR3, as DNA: TGTGCCAGCAGCTTAGCCCCTACTAGGGTGCGGACCGGGGAGCTGTTTTTT. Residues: CASSLAPTRVRTGELFF. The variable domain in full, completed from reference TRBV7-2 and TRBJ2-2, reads GAGVSQSPSNKVTEKGKDVELRCDPISGHTALYWYRQSLGQGLEFLIYFQGNSAPDKSGLPSDRFSAERTGGSVSTLTIQRTQQEDSAVYLCASSLAPTRVRTGELFFGEGSRLTVL.

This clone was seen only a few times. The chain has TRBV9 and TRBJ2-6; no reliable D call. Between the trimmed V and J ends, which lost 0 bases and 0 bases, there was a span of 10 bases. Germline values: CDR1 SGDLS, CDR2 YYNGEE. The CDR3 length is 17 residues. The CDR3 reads CASSVGAVDSGANVLTF. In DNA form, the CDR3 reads TGTGCCAGCAGCGTAGGGGCAGTTGACTCTGGGGCCAACGTCCTGACTTTC.

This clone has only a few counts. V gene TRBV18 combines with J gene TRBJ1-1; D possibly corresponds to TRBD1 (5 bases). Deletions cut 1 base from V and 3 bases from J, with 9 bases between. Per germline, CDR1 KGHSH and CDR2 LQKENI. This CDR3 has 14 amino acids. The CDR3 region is CASSPRGVDTEAFF. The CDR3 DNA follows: TGTGCCAGCTCACCACGGGGGGTGGACACTGAAGCTTTCTTT.

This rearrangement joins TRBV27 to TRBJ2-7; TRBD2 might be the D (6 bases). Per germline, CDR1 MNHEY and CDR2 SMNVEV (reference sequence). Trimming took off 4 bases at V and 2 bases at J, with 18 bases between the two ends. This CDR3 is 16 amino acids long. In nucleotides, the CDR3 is TGTGCCAGCAGTTCCTCCATTAGCGGTGAACCCTACGAGCAGTACTTC. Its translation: CASSSSISGEPYEQYF.

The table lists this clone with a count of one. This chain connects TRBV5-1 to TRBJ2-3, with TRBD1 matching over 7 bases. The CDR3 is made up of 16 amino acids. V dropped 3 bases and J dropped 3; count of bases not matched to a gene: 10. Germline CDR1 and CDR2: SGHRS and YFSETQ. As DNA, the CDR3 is TGCGCCAGCAGCTCGTTCTCTCAGGGGGATACAGATACGCAGTATTTT. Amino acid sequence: CASSSFSQGDTDTQYF.